The rows below give T cell receptor beta chains drawn from one sample of a study of T cells in Graves' hyperthyroidism and ophthalmopathy. TCRdb reanalysed the multiplex PCR reads using MiXCR and keeps one entry per CDR3 protein. The repertoire holds hundreds of thousands of distinct CDR3 sequences, with 14% to 15% as singletons. The specimen was blood. These receptors were taken from a woman aged 40 to 50 with Graves' ophthalmopathy. CDR3s include the opening cysteine and the closing phenylalanine or tryptophan. D genes are given only for firm matches. The size field is filled for only some rows; it gives once, few, many or a size class.

D: TRBD2; V: TRBV6-4; size: NA; J: TRBJ2-7; DNA: TGTGCCAGCACTCTTCAATCGCGGGGGGTCAACGAGCAGTACTTC; CDR3: CASTLQSRGVNEQYF
D: NA; V: TRBV4-3; size: many; J: TRBJ2-2; DNA: TGCGCCAGCAGCCAAGATCACGGTACCGGGGAGCTGTTTTTT; CDR3: CASSQDHGTGELFF
D: NA; V: TRBV7-9; size: few; J: TRBJ1-2; DNA: TGTGCCAGCACTGTGAGAGGAAAGTATGGCTACACCTTC; CDR3: CASTVRGKYGYTF
D: TRBD1; V: TRBV6-2/TRBV6-3; size: NA; J: TRBJ2-7; DNA: TGTGCCAGCAGTTACGCGAGGGACAGTAATCCCTACGAGCAGTACTTC; CDR3: CASSYARDSNPYEQYF
D: TRBD2; V: TRBV6-2/TRBV6-3; size: few; J: TRBJ2-2; DNA: TGTGCCAGCAAGGAGCGGGGCCTAGCGGGAGTAGTGAACACCGGGGAGCTGTTTTTT; CDR3: CASKERGLAGVVNTGELFF
D: TRBD2; V: TRBV7-6; size: NA; J: TRBJ2-5; DNA: TGTGCCAGCACCCCTAATCCAGGGAGGGGAGAGACCCAGTACTTC; CDR3: CASTPNPGRGETQYF
D: NA; V: TRBV12-3/TRBV12-4; size: NA; J: TRBJ2-7; DNA: TGTGCCAGCAGTTTTTGGCCAGGATGGGGGAGTGATGAGCAGTACTTC; CDR3: CASSFWPGWGSDEQYF
D: NA; V: TRBV6-1; size: many; J: TRBJ1-1; DNA: TGTGCCAGCAGTGAGTACGAGAACACTGAAGCTTTCTTT; CDR3: CASSEYENTEAFF
D: NA; V: TRBV6-1; size: NA; J: TRBJ2-5; DNA: TGTGCCAGCAGGACTGGGAAGTTTCAAGAGACCCAGTACTTC; CDR3: CASRTGKFQETQYF
D: NA; V: TRBV28; size: NA; J: TRBJ1-2; DNA: TGTGCCAGCAGACTTCTGGGGGGTCTCTATGGCTACACCTTC; CDR3: CASRLLGGLYGYTF
D: NA; V: TRBV30; size: NA; J: TRBJ2-2; DNA: TGTGCCTGGACCGGGGCCACCGGGGAGCTGTTTTTT; CDR3: CAWTGATGELFF
D: TRBD2; V: TRBV4-1; size: many; J: TRBJ2-5; DNA: TGCGCCAGCAGCCCGGGGACTAGCGCAAGCCAAGAGACCCAGTACTTC; CDR3: CASSPGTSASQETQYF
D: NA; V: TRBV6-2/TRBV6-3; size: once; J: TRBJ2-7; DNA: TGTGCCAGCAGTTACGGGGCCGGCGAGCAGTACTTC; CDR3: CASSYGAGEQYF
D: NA; V: TRBV19; size: many; J: TRBJ1-1; DNA: TGTGCCAGTAGTATAGGGGGGGCACAAGGGGTCCACACTGAAGCTTTCTTT; CDR3: CASSIGGAQGVHTEAFF
D: TRBD1; V: TRBV7-2; size: NA; J: TRBJ2-6; DNA: TGTGCCACCAAGGCAGGGACAGCAGCTGGAGGGGCCAACGTCCTGACTTTC; CDR3: CATKAGTAAGGANVLTF
D: NA; V: TRBV7-9; size: many; J: TRBJ2-5; DNA: TGTGCCAGCAGCTTACAGGGGTTGACGGAAGAGACCCAGTACTTC; CDR3: CASSLQGLTEETQYF
D: NA; V: TRBV19; size: many; J: TRBJ1-1; DNA: TGTGCCAGTAGTATGATTGAACGGCGAAGGGGGGCTTTCTTT; CDR3: CASSMIERRRGAFF
D: TRBD1; V: TRBV20-1; size: NA; J: TRBJ1-6; DNA: TGCAGTGCTAGTGGGGGACAGGGGTTCTCACCCCTCCACTTT; CDR3: CSASGGQGFSPLHF
D: NA; V: TRBV10-3; size: many; J: TRBJ1-2; DNA: TGTGCCATCAGTGCAGGGGCGAATGACTATGGCTACACCTTC; CDR3: CAISAGANDYGYTF
D: TRBD2; V: TRBV11-2; size: NA; J: TRBJ2-7; DNA: TGTGCCAGCAGCTTATGGCCAGCGGGGGACTCCTACGAGCAGTACTTC; CDR3: CASSLWPAGDSYEQYF
D: TRBD1; V: TRBV29-1; size: many; J: TRBJ1-2; DNA: TGCAGCGTCCTCGGGGACAGGGATAACTATGGCTACACCTTC; CDR3: CSVLGDRDNYGYTF
D: NA; V: TRBV30; size: many; J: TRBJ2-6; DNA: TGTGCCTCCCTTTTCGGTAGTGGGGCCAACGTCCTGACTTTC; CDR3: CASLFGSGANVLTF
D: NA; V: TRBV19; size: many; J: TRBJ1-2; DNA: TGTGCCAGCGGGCGCGGCGAAAGATCTAACTATGGCTACACCTTC; CDR3: CASGRGERSNYGYTF
D: TRBD1; V: TRBV27; size: few; J: TRBJ2-7; DNA: TGTGCCAGCAGTTTACGACAGGGGGCATGGGAGCAGTACTTC; CDR3: CASSLRQGAWEQYF
D: TRBD2; V: TRBV19; size: many; J: TRBJ2-5; DNA: TGTGCCAGTACCAAAACGGGACTAGCGGGGGGAGGTCGAGAGACCCAGTACTTC; CDR3: CASTKTGLAGGGRETQYF
D: NA; V: TRBV25-1; size: NA; J: TRBJ1-2; DNA: TGTGCCAGCAGTGGTGCAGGGTATTTTTACACCTTC; CDR3: CASSGAGYFYTF
D: TRBD2; V: TRBV10-3; size: NA; J: TRBJ2-7; DNA: TGTGCCATCAGTGAGTCGGGGCGGGGGGTCCCCTACGAGCAGTACTTC; CDR3: CAISESGRGVPYEQYF
D: TRBD1; V: TRBV20-1; size: many; J: TRBJ1-2; DNA: TGCAGTGCTACCCGGACAGGAAACTATGGCTACACCTTC; CDR3: CSATRTGNYGYTF
D: NA; V: TRBV27; size: many; J: TRBJ1-1; DNA: TGTGCCAGCAGTTTATTTTACGGAATGAACACTGAAGCTTTCTTT; CDR3: CASSLFYGMNTEAFF
D: NA; V: TRBV2; size: many; J: TRBJ1-2; DNA: TGTGCCAGCAGAACGGCTAGGAGCAGCTACACCTTC; CDR3: CASRTARSSYTF
D: NA; V: TRBV20-1; size: many; J: TRBJ1-5; DNA: TGCAGTGCTAGCAGGGGATCGGGCAATCAGCCCCAGCATTTT; CDR3: CSASRGSGNQPQHF
D: NA; V: TRBV2; size: NA; J: TRBJ2-7; DNA: TGTGCCAGCAGAGAGGGGACGGGTGTTTCCTACGAGCAGTACTTC; CDR3: CASREGTGVSYEQYF
D: TRBD1; V: TRBV29-1; size: many; J: TRBJ1-2; DNA: TGCAGCGTTTTTGACAGGGGGCAGGGTGGCTACACCTTC; CDR3: CSVFDRGQGGYTF
D: NA; V: TRBV20-1; size: few; J: TRBJ2-7; DNA: TGCAGTGCTGTGAGGGGAGGCAGGGGGGGCCCCGCTGAGGAGCAGTACTTC; CDR3: CSAVRGGRGGPAEEQYF
D: TRBD1; V: TRBV28; size: NA; J: TRBJ1-5; DNA: TGTGCCAGCAGTTTCGCTGACAGGGGCCACCAGCCCCAGCATTTT; CDR3: CASSFADRGHQPQHF
D: NA; V: TRBV28; size: many; J: TRBJ2-7; DNA: TGTGCCAGCAGTTTAACAGGCCCCTACGAGCAGTACTTC; CDR3: CASSLTGPYEQYF
D: NA; V: TRBV28; size: many; J: TRBJ2-5; DNA: TGTGCCAGCAGTTTCCGGCACCAAGAGACCCAGTACTTC; CDR3: CASSFRHQETQYF
D: NA; V: TRBV7-9; size: NA; J: TRBJ1-3; DNA: TGTGCCAGCAGCTTATCCGAGATTGGAAACACCATATATTTT; CDR3: CASSLSEIGNTIYF
D: TRBD1; V: TRBV20-1; size: many; J: TRBJ2-4; DNA: TGCAGTGCTAGTTCCCAGGGACAGGCCAAAAACATTCAGTACTTC; CDR3: CSASSQGQAKNIQYF
D: TRBD2; V: TRBV12-3/TRBV12-4; size: many; J: TRBJ2-4; DNA: TGTGCCAGCAGTGCGACTAGCGGGAGGGCCCAAAACATTCAGTACTTC; CDR3: CASSATSGRAQNIQYF
D: NA; V: TRBV5-1; size: NA; J: TRBJ1-5; DNA: TGCGCCAGCAGCTTGTCGACAGGTAGCATTCAGCCCCAGCATTTT; CDR3: CASSLSTGSIQPQHF
D: NA; V: TRBV11-2; size: NA; J: TRBJ2-7; DNA: TGTGCCAGCAGCTTTTTAGGGAGTCTCCTATCCTACGAGCAGTACTTC; CDR3: CASSFLGSLLSYEQYF
D: NA; V: TRBV27; size: many; J: TRBJ2-7; DNA: TGTGCCAGCAGCCCGTCGACAGGTTCTACCTACGAGCAGTACTTC; CDR3: CASSPSTGSTYEQYF
D: NA; V: TRBV2; size: NA; J: TRBJ2-5; DNA: TGTGCCACCAAGAAGGACTACGGCCAAGAGACCCAGTACTTC; CDR3: CATKKDYGQETQYF
D: NA; V: TRBV27; size: NA; J: TRBJ1-1; DNA: TGTGCCAGCAGTTTACAGGGTTCAGGGGAAGCTTTCTTT; CDR3: CASSLQGSGEAFF
D: TRBD1; V: TRBV18; size: NA; J: TRBJ1-2; DNA: TGTGCCAGCTCTCAGGGGGTAGCCTATGGCTACACCTTC; CDR3: CASSQGVAYGYTF
D: NA; V: TRBV29-1; size: few; J: TRBJ1-2; DNA: TGCAGCGTTGAAAGAACTGGGCAGGGTCCTGGCTACACCTTC; CDR3: CSVERTGQGPGYTF
D: NA; V: TRBV5-8; size: NA; J: TRBJ1-1; DNA: TGTGCCAGCACCTTCGGGACTTCTTTGGAAGCTTTCTTT; CDR3: CASTFGTSLEAFF
D: NA; V: TRBV28; size: many; J: TRBJ2-7; DNA: TGTGCCAGCACGGAGGCGGAGCGGTCCTACGAGCAGTACTTC; CDR3: CASTEAERSYEQYF